Detailed here is one T cell receptor beta chain. Its antigen is not identified. Additional DNA sequences in this sample encode the identical CDR3. The donors were members of the validation cohort comprising some 130 subjects, separate from the roughly 670-subject first cohort. Measured with immunoSEQ multiplex PCR; TCRdb has only the in-frame clones, and not every one. The data show about 240,000 clones, around nine tenths seen once. These data belong to a study of cytomegalovirus exposure and HLA in healthy donors. Broader study findings: With high specificity and sensitivity, the classifier reportedly diagnosed cytomegalovirus status. Within the 120 validation repertoires, first-cohort TCR clusters tended to co-occur, according to a later analysis. Cytomegalovirus-associated TCR beta chains were listed, numbering over 150.

V was cut by 5 bases and J by 7 bases, with 12 bases left in between. In germline, CDR1 is DFQATT, CDR2 SNEGSKA (reference sequence). The CDR3 length is 11 residues. Sequencing input: PBMCs. This sequence was found in a man aged 18 to 30 in good health and CMV-seronegative. The chain uses TRBV20-1 and TRBJ2-7, with D maybe TRBD1 (7 bases). CDR3 nucleotide sequence: TGCAGTGCTCCAGGGGGGTATGAGCAGTACTTC. Amino acid sequence: CSAPGGYEQYF.